The clone carrying this TCR beta chain was observed a few times. Each patient went into thyroid surgery without having received any treatment. This record belongs to a study of metastatic and nonmetastatic thyroid tumors. Through MiXCR, TCRdb re-clonotyped the PCR reads. The table has 60,000 to 85,000 clones, about 17% seen once. This CDR3 has 13 residues. The ends were cut back, 6 bases at V and 10 bases at J, with 13 bases in the middle. Germline lookup yields CDR1 MNHEY and CDR2 SMNVEV (reference sequence). The sequencing sample was made of blood. This TCR derives from a female donor with papillary thyroid cancer or a benign thyroid nodule (not recorded which). Some clones in this sample may be carry-over from other donors' samples. The J gene is TRBJ1-6, the V gene TRBV27; TRBD1 is a possible D gene (5 bases). The CDR3 DNA reads as TGTGCCAGCAGGGGGGTTGAAGGATCACCCCTCCACTTT. As protein: CASRGVEGSPLHF.